This T cell receptor (beta chain) was profiled in a study of follicular helper T cells after annual influenza vaccination. The overall study: Blood was drawn on days 0, 7 and 28 after vaccination. Some donors were sampled over the 2013-2014, 2014-2015 and 2015-2016 vaccinations.

Germline CDR1 MNHEY, CDR2 SMNVEV (reference sequence). CDR3 length: 15 residues. Trimming cost V 7 bases and J 0 bases, with 16 bases left between them. Study-wide results and limits: Most later recoveries of Day 7 ICOS+CD38+ clones were ICOS-CD38- cTfh.

Noted time point: 2014-2015 season, pre-vaccination. As regards this clone: The antigen remains undetermined.

Repertoires were generated with immunoSEQ multiplex PCR, while TCRdb's copy carries only in-frame clones and drops some. The data show thousands of clones, roughly 82% seen once. The V gene is TRBV27, the J gene TRBJ2-7; D possibly matches TRBD1 or TRBD2 (5 bases each). Specimen: CXCR5+ CD38- circulating T follicular helper cells from blood, collected on the day of influenza vaccination. Subset specified: circulating Tfh, non-naive CD4+CXCR5+PD-1+ (ICOS+CD38+ or ICOS-CD38-). The clonotype comes from an adult who received the influenza vaccine. The CDR3 loop reads CASTSAGTGSYEQYF. CDR3 DNA sequence: TGTGCCAGCACCTCTGCTGGGACGGGCTCCTACGAGCAGTACTTC.